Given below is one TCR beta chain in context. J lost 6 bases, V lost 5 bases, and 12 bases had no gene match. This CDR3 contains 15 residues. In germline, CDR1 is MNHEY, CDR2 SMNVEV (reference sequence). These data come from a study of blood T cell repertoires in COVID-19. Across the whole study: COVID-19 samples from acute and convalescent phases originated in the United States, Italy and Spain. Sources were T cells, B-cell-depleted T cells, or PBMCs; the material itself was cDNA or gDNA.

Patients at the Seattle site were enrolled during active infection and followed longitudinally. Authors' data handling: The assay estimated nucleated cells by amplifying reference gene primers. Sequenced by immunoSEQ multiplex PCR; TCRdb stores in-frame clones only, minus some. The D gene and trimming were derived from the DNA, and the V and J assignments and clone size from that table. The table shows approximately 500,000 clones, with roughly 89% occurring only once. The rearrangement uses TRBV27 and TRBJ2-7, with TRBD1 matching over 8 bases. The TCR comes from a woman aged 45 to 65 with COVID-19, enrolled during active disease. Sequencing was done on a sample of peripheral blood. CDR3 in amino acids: CASSPTRDRLREQYF. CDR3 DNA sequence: TGTGCCAGCAGTCCTACCCGGGACAGGCTCCGCGAGCAGTACTTC.